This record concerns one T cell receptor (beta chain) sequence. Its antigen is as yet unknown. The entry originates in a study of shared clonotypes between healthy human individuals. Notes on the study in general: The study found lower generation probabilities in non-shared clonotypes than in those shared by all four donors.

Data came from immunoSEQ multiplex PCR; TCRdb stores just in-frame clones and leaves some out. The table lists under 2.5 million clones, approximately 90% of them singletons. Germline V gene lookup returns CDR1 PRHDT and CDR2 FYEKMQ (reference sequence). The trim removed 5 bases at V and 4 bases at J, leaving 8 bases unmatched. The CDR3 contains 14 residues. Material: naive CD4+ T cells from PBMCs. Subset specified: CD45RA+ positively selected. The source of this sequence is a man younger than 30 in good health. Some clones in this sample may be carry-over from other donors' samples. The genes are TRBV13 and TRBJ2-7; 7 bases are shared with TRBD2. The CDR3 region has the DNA TGTGCCAGCAGCCCTAGAGGACTAGATTACGAGCAGTACTTC. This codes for CASSPRGLDYEQYF. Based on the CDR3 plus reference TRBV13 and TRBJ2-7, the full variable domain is AAGVIQSPRHLIKEKRETATLKCYPIPRHDTVYWYQQGPGQDPQFLISFYEKMQSDKGSIPDRFSAQQFSDYHSELNMSSLELGDSALYFCASSPRGLDYEQYFGPGTRLTVT.